These T cell receptor beta chains were read from a single sample in a study of OX40 agonist ivuxolimab in advanced cancers. Generated by immunoSEQ multiplex PCR, the TCRdb table keeps only in-frame clones and is missing some. The sample holds tens of thousands of clones, 85% seen once. Sample: CD4+ or CD8+ T cells sorted from blood, taken in a trial of the OX40 agonist ivuxolimab. All receptors come from an adult with an advanced solid tumor such as melanoma, head and neck, liver or kidney cancer. Each CDR3 is given with its conserved first and last residue. A D gene is named only where the DNA matches it firmly. Not every row has a clone size; where given, it reads once, few, many or a size class.

TRBJ2-7	-	-	15	TRBV27	TGTGCCAGCAGTTTCTCCTCTGCGACGTCCTACGAGCAGTACTTC	CASSFSSATSYEQYF
TRBJ1-2	few	-	14	TRBV7-9	TGTGCCAGCAGCTCCACAGGGCCTAGGTATGGCTACACCTTC	CASSSTGPRYGYTF
TRBJ2-6	-	-	16	TRBV9	TGTGCCAGCAGCGAATCCAGTGGTTCTGGGGCCAACGTCCTGACTTTC	CASSESSGSGANVLTF
TRBJ2-7	once	TRBD2	16	TRBV6-5	TGTGCCAGCAGTTACTCGCTAGCGGGAGTCTTGTACGAGCAGTACTTC	CASSYSLAGVLYEQYF
TRBJ2-7	-	TRBD2	15	TRBV7-2	TGTGCCAGCAGCTCGGTAGCGGGAGCCCCCTACGAGCAGTACTTC	CASSSVAGAPYEQYF
TRBJ1-5	-	-	14	TRBV5-6	TGTGCCAGCAGCCCTTGGTCAGGGAATCAGCCCCAGCATTTT	CASSPWSGNQPQHF
TRBJ2-7	once	-	13	TRBV28	TGTGCCAGCAGTCTCGGAGTATCTCGCGAGCAGTACTTC	CASSLGVSREQYF
TRBJ2-3	-	TRBD2	18	TRBV9	TGTGCCAGCAGCGTAAGGTTCGGTGGCGGGGGGAACACAGATACGCAGTATTTT	CASSVRFGGGGNTDTQYF
TRBJ2-3	once	-	17	TRBV18	TGTGCCAGCTCACCTAGTCCGCCCCCTGGAGGTTCAGATACGCAGTATTTT	CASSPSPPPGGSDTQYF
TRBJ2-2	-	-	16	TRBV18	TGTGCCAGCTCACCTGACAGCGCTAAGGACACCGGGGAGCTGTTTTTT	CASSPDSAKDTGELFF
TRBJ2-5	-	-	13	TRBV2	TGTGCCAGCAGAGGGACGGGCCAAGAGACCCAGTACTTC	CASRGTGQETQYF
TRBJ1-2	-	-	14	TRBV28	TGTGCCAGCAGGGTTAGTTTTTTAGAAAACGGCTACACCTTC	CASRVSFLENGYTF
TRBJ2-2	once	TRBD1	16	TRBV6-6	TGTGCCAGCAGCCCTCCGGGACAGGGAGGGACCGGGGAGCTGTTTTTT	CASSPPGQGGTGELFF
TRBJ1-2	-	-	12	TRBV7-9	TGTGCCAGCAGCTTGGGGGCAGGGCATTACACCTTC	CASSLGAGHYTF
TRBJ1-3	-	TRBD1	14	TRBV27	TGTGCCAGCAGCCTCAGGGGGTCTGGAAACACCATATATTTT	CASSLRGSGNTIYF
TRBJ2-5	-	-	14	TRBV5-4	TGTGCCAGCAGCTTATCGGGGGGCCGAGAGACCCAGTACTTC	CASSLSGGRETQYF
TRBJ2-2	-	-	14	TRBV2	TGTGCCAGCAGTGGGACTAGGGGGACCGGGGAGCTGTTTTTT	CASSGTRGTGELFF
TRBJ2-2	-	TRBD2	14	TRBV29-1	TGCAGCGTTGATACGGGAGGGCCCACCGGGGAGCTGTTTTTT	CSVDTGGPTGELFF
TRBJ2-6	-	-	16	TRBV7-3	TGTGCCAGCAGCTTACTACGGGGCCCTGGGGCCAACGTCCTGACTTTC	CASSLLRGPGANVLTF
TRBJ1-4	-	-	16	TRBV19	TGTGCCAGTAGGTCCAGGGGAGAGAGAACTAATGAAAAACTGTTTTTT	CASRSRGERTNEKLFF
TRBJ2-6	-	-	19	TRBV2	TGTGCCAGCAGTGCTCCAGTGGGCATGGTGAGCTCTGGGGCCAACGTCCTGACTTTC	CASSAPVGMVSSGANVLTF
TRBJ2-7	-	TRBD2	15	TRBV6-1	TGTGCCAGCAGTGAAGAGCTAGCGGGCCCCTACGAGCAGTACTTC	CASSEELAGPYEQYF
TRBJ2-3	-	-	12	TRBV5-6	TGTGCCAGCAGCCCATTCACAGATACGCAGTATTTT	CASSPFTDTQYF
TRBJ2-2	-	-	15	TRBV5-1	TGCGCCAGCAGCTTGGGTGACAGATACACCGGGGAGCTGTTTTTT	CASSLGDRYTGELFF
TRBJ2-7	-	TRBD2	15	TRBV7-2	TGTGCCAGCAGCCTAACTAGCGGGGGCTCCTACGAGCAGTACTTC	CASSLTSGGSYEQYF
TRBJ1-1	-	TRBD1	14	TRBV6-1	TGTGCCAGCAGTGCGGGACAGGCGAACACTGAAGCTTTCTTT	CASSAGQANTEAFF
TRBJ2-3	-	-	15	TRBV5-1	TGCGCCAGCAGCCAGTTGGGGGGTACCACAGATACGCAGTATTTT	CASSQLGGTTDTQYF
TRBJ1-5	once	-	13	TRBV10-3	TGTGCCATCAGTGCGGGCAGCAATCAGCCCCAGCATTTT	CAISAGSNQPQHF
TRBJ2-4	-	TRBD2	15	TRBV19	TGTGCCAGTAGTATTACGGGGGGTTCCAAAAACATTCAGTACTTC	CASSITGGSKNIQYF
TRBJ1-5	-	-	15	TRBV2	TGTGCCAGCAGGGACTGGGAGGGGCCTTTGGAGCCCCAGCATTTT	CASRDWEGPLEPQHF
TRBJ1-4	-	-	13	TRBV27	TGTGCCAGCAGTAACCCATTATGGGAAAAACTGTTTTTT	CASSNPLWEKLFF
TRBJ1-1	-	-	14	TRBV27	TGTGCCAGCAGTTTACTAGGGGTCGCCACTGAAGCTTTCTTT	CASSLLGVATEAFF
TRBJ2-5	-	TRBD2	15	TRBV5-4	TGTGCCAGCAGCCCCGGGACTAGCGGGAGAGAGACCCAGTACTTC	CASSPGTSGRETQYF
TRBJ1-5	-	-	15	TRBV19	TGTGCCAGTAGCCGATCCGGGACAACTAATCAGCCCCAGCATTTT	CASSRSGTTNQPQHF
TRBJ1-1	-	-	14	TRBV7-6	TGTGCCAGCAGCTTAGCGGACATGAACACTGAAGCTTTCTTT	CASSLADMNTEAFF
TRBJ2-1	-	-	15	TRBV28	TGTGCCAGCAGTTTCGGGGGGCGGCTTAACAATGAGCAGTTCTTC	CASSFGGRLNNEQFF
TRBJ1-5	-	-	19	TRBV6-1	TGTGCCAGCAGTGAACGATTCGGGCTGACAACGGGGAATTATCAGCCCCAGCATTTT	CASSERFGLTTGNYQPQHF
TRBJ2-5	once	-	13	TRBV19	TGTGCCAGTAGTATTAACTTCCAAGAGACCCAGTACTTC	CASSINFQETQYF
TRBJ2-3	-	-	14	TRBV18	TGTGCCAGCTCACCTGGAGGGAGCACAGATACGCAGTATTTT	CASSPGGSTDTQYF
TRBJ2-1	-	-	12	TRBV12-5	TGTGCTAGTGGTTTGGGGCAAAATGAGCAGTTCTTC	CASGLGQNEQFF
TRBJ1-4	-	-	17	TRBV4-1	TGCGCCAGCAGTTTCGGAGGAACAGGGATCCTGAATGAAAAACTGTTTTTT	CASSFGGTGILNEKLFF
TRBJ1-1	-	TRBD1	15	TRBV7-9	TGTGCCAGCAGGTGGACAGGGGGCGGTAACACTGAAGCTTTCTTT	CASRWTGGGNTEAFF
TRBJ1-2	-	-	13	TRBV28	TGTGCCAGCAGTTTAGTGGAGTTATATGGCTACACCTTC	CASSLVELYGYTF
TRBJ1-1	-	-	11	TRBV2	TGTGCCAGCTTACTTTCGGCTCAAGCTTTCTTT	CASLLSAQAFF
TRBJ2-5	-	-	13	TRBV7-9	TGTGCCAGCAGCTCGGATACGGCGGAGACCCAGTACTTC	CASSSDTAETQYF
TRBJ2-5	-	TRBD1	14	TRBV18	TGTGCCAGCTCACCATTCGGACAGGGAGAGACCCAGTACTTC	CASSPFGQGETQYF
TRBJ1-1	few	-	11	TRBV28	TGTGCCAGCAGTTTAACCACTGAAGCTTTCTTT	CASSLTTEAFF
TRBJ2-2	-	TRBD2	16	TRBV5-4	TGTGCCAGCAGCCGCTTTAGCGGGGGGAGCACCGGGGAGCTGTTTTTT	CASSRFSGGSTGELFF
TRBJ2-2	-	-	12	TRBV5-8	TGTGCCAGCAGCTTGGTTTTCGGGGAGCTGTTTTTT	CASSLVFGELFF
TRBJ2-3	-	-	15	TRBV5-4	TGTGCCAGCAGCTTGGGGCTGACTAGCACAGATACGCAGTATTTT	CASSLGLTSTDTQYF
TRBJ1-4	-	-	11	TRBV19	TGTGCCAGTACCCTCGGAGAAAAACTGTTTTTT	CASTLGEKLFF
TRBJ2-1	-	TRBD2	16	TRBV27	TGTGCCAGCAGTTTAGTGCCGGGACTAGCCGGGAGTGAGCAGTTCTTC	CASSLVPGLAGSEQFF
TRBJ2-6	once	-	13	TRBV16	TGTGCCAGCAGCCTCGGAGGGGCCAACGTCCTGACTTTC	CASSLGGANVLTF
TRBJ1-4	-	TRBD1	16	TRBV14	TGTGCCAGCAGCCGGGGGACAGGGATACCTAATGAAAAACTGTTTTTT	CASSRGTGIPNEKLFF
TRBJ2-2	-	-	14	TRBV7-2	TGTGCCAGCGTTGGGACCTCGAACACCGGGGAGCTGTTTTTT	CASVGTSNTGELFF
TRBJ1-5	-	-	15	TRBV4-1	TGCGCCAGCAGCCATCAGGGACTTAGCAATCAGCCCCAGCATTTT	CASSHQGLSNQPQHF
TRBJ2-1	-	TRBD2	15	TRBV10-3	TGTGCCATCAGGACCTCTAGCGGGAGTGGGGATGAGCAGTTCTTC	CAIRTSSGSGDEQFF
TRBJ2-3	-	-	16	TRBV15	TGTGCCACCAGCAGATCCGGGGCTTTGGGGGCAGATACGCAGTATTTT	CATSRSGALGADTQYF
TRBJ2-7	once	TRBD1	14	TRBV6-5	TGTGCCAGCAGTTACCGCGGACAGGGCTACGAGCAGTACTTC	CASSYRGQGYEQYF
TRBJ1-1	-	-	12	TRBV9	TGTGCCAGCAGCGTGGGATACACTGAAGCTTTCTTT	CASSVGYTEAFF